This is a list of T cell receptor beta chains from one sample in a study of blood T cell repertoires in COVID-19. The data were produced by immunoSEQ multiplex PCR, yet TCRdb's version contains in-frame clones alone and is incomplete. The sample lists approximately 180,000 clones, approximately 85% occurring once. The specimen sequenced was peripheral blood. The receptor set was obtained from a man aged 55-75 years with acute or convalescent COVID-19. Each CDR3 is given with its conserved first and last residue. A D gene is named only where the DNA matches it firmly. Clone sizes are given selectively: once, few, many, or a class where the clone is expanded.

J: TRBJ2-7
size: .
D: TRBD1
V: TRBV15
DNA: TGTGCCACCAGCAGATCTGTGGGACAGGCCTACGAGCAGTACTTC
CDR3: CATSRSVGQAYEQYF

J: TRBJ2-1
size: .
D: TRBD2
V: TRBV30
DNA: TGTGCCTGGACCGGGACTAGCGGGAGCCTATACAATGAGCAGTTCTTC
CDR3: CAWTGTSGSLYNEQFF

J: TRBJ1-4
size: once
D: TRBD1
V: TRBV28
DNA: TGTGCCAGCAGTTTCTATCGGACAGGGTCGAAAGAAAAACTGTTTTTT
CDR3: CASSFYRTGSKEKLFF

J: TRBJ2-3
size: few
D: .
V: TRBV4-2
DNA: TGTGCCAGCAGACTGGAAGCGGCGGGGCCGACAGATACGCAGTATTTT
CDR3: CASRLEAAGPTDTQYF

J: TRBJ1-3
size: once
D: TRBD1
V: TRBV30
DNA: TGTGCCTGGACGCCGAGCAACAGGGGTTCAAGGGGAAACACCATATATTTT
CDR3: CAWTPSNRGSRGNTIYF

J: TRBJ2-1
size: .
D: TRBD2
V: TRBV27
DNA: TGTGCCAGCAGTATCTGGACTAGCGGGAGTAATCGCTACAATGAGCAGTTCTTC
CDR3: CASSIWTSGSNRYNEQFF

J: TRBJ2-2
size: .
D: TRBD2
V: TRBV5-4
DNA: TGTGCCAGCAGCAGACTAGGCGGGAGGGCCCTAGGCACCGGGGAGCTGTTTTTT
CDR3: CASSRLGGRALGTGELFF

J: TRBJ1-1
size: .
D: TRBD1
V: TRBV6-2/TRBV6-3
DNA: TGTGCCAGCAGTCCCGACAGGGGGGACACTGAAGCTTTCTTT
CDR3: CASSPDRGDTEAFF

J: TRBJ2-7
size: .
D: TRBD1
V: TRBV7-6
DNA: TGTGCCAGCAGCTCAGAACCGACAGGGACCAGCGAGCAGTACTTC
CDR3: CASSSEPTGTSEQYF

J: TRBJ2-1
size: .
D: .
V: TRBV10-3
DNA: TGTGCCATCAGGAGTATGGAGAGCTCCTACAATGAGCAGTTCTTC
CDR3: CAIRSMESSYNEQFF

J: TRBJ2-1
size: .
D: .
V: TRBV10-3
DNA: TGTGCCATCAGTGAAAGACAGAACAATGAGCAGTTCTTC
CDR3: CAISERQNNEQFF

J: TRBJ1-5
size: .
D: .
V: TRBV9
DNA: TGTGCCAGCAGCGTAGGGACAGACAATCAGCCCCAGCATTTT
CDR3: CASSVGTDNQPQHF

J: TRBJ1-1
size: .
D: .
V: TRBV20-1
DNA: TGCAGTGCTAGAGATGACAGTGAAGCTTTCTTT
CDR3: CSARDDSEAFF

J: TRBJ1-1
size: .
D: .
V: TRBV24-1
DNA: TGTGCCACCAGTGGCCGAGGACAGAACATGAACACTGAAGCTTTCTTT
CDR3: CATSGRGQNMNTEAFF

J: TRBJ1-5
size: .
D: .
V: TRBV12-3/TRBV12-4
DNA: TGTGCCAGCAGTTCAGGGGTCAATCAGCCCCAGCATTTT
CDR3: CASSSGVNQPQHF

J: TRBJ1-1
size: .
D: .
V: TRBV9
DNA: TGTGCCAGCACGAGCGGGGGTACCGCTGAAGCTTTCTTT
CDR3: CASTSGGTAEAFF

J: TRBJ2-5
size: .
D: TRBD2
V: TRBV19
DNA: TGTGCCAGTAGTATCACTAGCGGGGAGACCCAGTACTTC
CDR3: CASSITSGETQYF

J: TRBJ2-1
size: .
D: .
V: TRBV14
DNA: TGTGCCAGCAGCCCCGGACTGGACCGGAATGAGCAGTTCTTC
CDR3: CASSPGLDRNEQFF

J: TRBJ1-1
size: .
D: .
V: TRBV4-1
DNA: TGCGCCAGCAGCCAGCCCCCCAGGGGCCGGGCTGAAGCTTTCTTT
CDR3: CASSQPPRGRAEAFF

J: TRBJ1-6
size: .
D: .
V: TRBV30
DNA: TGTGCCTGGAGTGCGAGTGCCCGGGGTTCACCCCTCCACTTT
CDR3: CAWSASARGSPLHF

J: TRBJ2-1
size: .
D: .
V: TRBV3-1/TRBV3-2
DNA: TGTGCCAGCAGCCAAGGTCCATACAATGAGCAGTTCTTC
CDR3: CASSQGPYNEQFF

J: TRBJ2-5
size: .
D: .
V: TRBV7-9
DNA: TGTGCCAGCAGCTCACCGGGTCAATTTTTGGAGACCCAGTACTTC
CDR3: CASSSPGQFLETQYF

J: TRBJ1-5
size: .
D: TRBD1
V: TRBV2
DNA: TGTGCCAGCAGTCCCGGACAGGAGGGGGTTTATCAGCCCCAGCATTTT
CDR3: CASSPGQEGVYQPQHF

J: TRBJ1-2
size: .
D: TRBD1
V: TRBV12-3/TRBV12-4
DNA: TGTGCCAGCAGTCCGGGACAGAGTTATGGCTACACCTTC
CDR3: CASSPGQSYGYTF

J: TRBJ2-7
size: .
D: TRBD1
V: TRBV7-2
DNA: TGTGCCAGCAGCCCTTGGACAGGGAACGACGAGCAGTACTTC
CDR3: CASSPWTGNDEQYF

J: TRBJ2-7
size: .
D: TRBD1
V: TRBV15
DNA: TGTGCCACCACCCCCCGGGACAGGCGATCCTACGAGCAGTACTTC
CDR3: CATTPRDRRSYEQYF

J: TRBJ1-3
size: .
D: TRBD1
V: TRBV5-1
DNA: TGCGCCAGCAGCTTCGACAGGGGGTCCGGAAACACCATATATTTT
CDR3: CASSFDRGSGNTIYF

J: TRBJ2-1
size: .
D: TRBD2
V: TRBV9
DNA: TGTGCCAGCAGCGTTTTGATTAGCGGGATGGGAAATGAGCAGTTCTTC
CDR3: CASSVLISGMGNEQFF

J: TRBJ2-5
size: .
D: .
V: TRBV7-8
DNA: TGTGCCAGCAGCTTAGGTGGGCGAGAGACCCAGTACTTC
CDR3: CASSLGGRETQYF

J: TRBJ2-5
size: .
D: .
V: TRBV7-2
DNA: TGTGCCAGCAGCTTAGGAACGGGTTGGGAGACCCAGTACTTC
CDR3: CASSLGTGWETQYF

J: TRBJ2-5
size: .
D: .
V: TRBV5-1
DNA: TGCGCCAGCAGCTTGGGACAGTGGCAAGAGACCCAGTACTTC
CDR3: CASSLGQWQETQYF

J: TRBJ1-2
size: few
D: .
V: TRBV21-1
DNA: TGTGCCAGCAGCGTCCCCCGGGACACCTATGGCTACACCTTC
CDR3: CASSVPRDTYGYTF

J: TRBJ2-7
size: .
D: .
V: TRBV2
DNA: TGTGCCAGCACCGCCGAACCCGCTAGCAGGAGCTCCTACGAGCAGTACTTC
CDR3: CASTAEPASRSSYEQYF

J: TRBJ1-1
size: few
D: TRBD1
V: TRBV28
DNA: TGTGCCAGCAGTCCTGGACAGGGCCAACGGGACACTGAAGCTTTCTTT
CDR3: CASSPGQGQRDTEAFF

J: TRBJ2-7
size: .
D: .
V: TRBV28
DNA: TGTGCCAGCAGCGATAGCTCCTACGAGCAGTACTTC
CDR3: CASSDSSYEQYF

J: TRBJ2-5
size: .
D: .
V: TRBV6-5
DNA: TGTGCCACCAACCAAGAGACCCAGTACTTC
CDR3: CATNQETQYF

J: TRBJ2-3
size: .
D: .
V: TRBV6-1
DNA: TGTGCCAGCAGTGCGTTCCGCGGGAAGGGCCCAGATACGCAGTATTTT
CDR3: CASSAFRGKGPDTQYF

J: TRBJ2-3
size: .
D: .
V: TRBV11-2
DNA: TGTGCCAGCAGCTTGTCCGGGACTGTCCGTGGGGATACGCAGTATTTT
CDR3: CASSLSGTVRGDTQYF

J: TRBJ2-6
size: once
D: .
V: TRBV24-1
DNA: TGTGCCACCTCCGGGCGGGGCCACTCTGGGGCCAACGTCCTGACTTTC
CDR3: CATSGRGHSGANVLTF

J: TRBJ2-2
size: once
D: .
V: TRBV7-9
DNA: TGTGCCAGCAGCTCGACAGGGAACACCGGGGAGCTGTTTTTT
CDR3: CASSSTGNTGELFF

J: TRBJ2-3
size: .
D: TRBD2
V: TRBV11-2
DNA: TGTGCCAGCAGCTTAGAGGGAGCGGGAGGCCCAGATACGCAGTATTTT
CDR3: CASSLEGAGGPDTQYF

J: TRBJ2-3
size: .
D: TRBD1
V: TRBV7-3
DNA: TGTGCCAGCAGCTTAAAAGCCAACCCCAGGTGGGGACAGGGTGACACAGATACGCAGTATTTT
CDR3: CASSLKANPRWGQGDTDTQYF

J: TRBJ2-1
size: .
D: .
V: TRBV5-1
DNA: TGCGCCAGCAGCTTTGGAGACAGGACCTACAATGAGCAGTTCTTC
CDR3: CASSFGDRTYNEQFF

J: TRBJ1-4
size: .
D: .
V: TRBV4-3
DNA: TGCGCCAGCAGCCAACTTGGACGGGAAAATGAAAAACTGTTTTTT
CDR3: CASSQLGRENEKLFF

J: TRBJ1-5
size: .
D: .
V: TRBV7-9
DNA: TGTGCCAGCAGCTTAGTCGGGACATCTAATCAGCCCCAGCATTTT
CDR3: CASSLVGTSNQPQHF

J: TRBJ2-5
size: .
D: TRBD1
V: TRBV29-1
DNA: TGCAGCGTTTCCCTCTGGGACAGAAACCAAGAGACCCAGTACTTC
CDR3: CSVSLWDRNQETQYF

J: TRBJ2-2
size: .
D: .
V: TRBV29-1
DNA: TGCAGCGGCCGAATACAGGGCGAGGCCGGGGAGCTGTTTTTT
CDR3: CSGRIQGEAGELFF

J: TRBJ2-7
size: .
D: TRBD2
V: TRBV7-2
DNA: TGTGCCAGCAGCCAGGGACTAGCGGCTCTTTACGAGCAGTACTTC
CDR3: CASSQGLAALYEQYF

J: TRBJ2-5
size: .
D: .
V: TRBV4-1
DNA: TGCGCCAGCAGCCAGGGCCGGACTGACCAAGAGACCCAGTACTTC
CDR3: CASSQGRTDQETQYF

J: TRBJ2-5
size: .
D: TRBD1
V: TRBV5-1
DNA: TGCGCCAGCAGCTTGGAAGGGACAGGGGGCCCAGAGGCCCAGTACTTC
CDR3: CASSLEGTGGPEAQYF

J: TRBJ1-3
size: .
D: TRBD1
V: TRBV28
DNA: TGTGCCAGCAACACGGGGGACAGATTAGTCTCTGGAAACACCATATATTTT
CDR3: CASNTGDRLVSGNTIYF